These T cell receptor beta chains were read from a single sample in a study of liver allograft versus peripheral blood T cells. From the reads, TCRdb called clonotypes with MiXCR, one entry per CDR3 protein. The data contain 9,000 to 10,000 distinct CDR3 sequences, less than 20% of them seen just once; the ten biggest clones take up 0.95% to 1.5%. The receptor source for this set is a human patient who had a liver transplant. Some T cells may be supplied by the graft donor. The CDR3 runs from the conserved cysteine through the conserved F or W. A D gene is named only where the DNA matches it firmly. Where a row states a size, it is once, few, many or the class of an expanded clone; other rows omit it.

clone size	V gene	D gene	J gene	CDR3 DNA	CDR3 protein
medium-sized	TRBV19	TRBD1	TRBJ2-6	TGTGCCAGTAGTATGTCCGGGACAGGGGGAACTGGGGCCAACGTCCTGACTTTC	CASSMSGTGGTGANVLTF
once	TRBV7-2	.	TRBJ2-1	TGTGCCAGCAGCTTAGGACCCATTGCGGGGGCCTACAATGAGCAGTCCTTC	CASSLGPIAGAYNEQSF
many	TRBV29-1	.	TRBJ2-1	TGCAGCGTTGAAGGTCACAGGGATGAGCAGTTCTTC	CSVEGHRDEQFF
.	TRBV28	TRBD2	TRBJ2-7	TGTGCCAGCGTCCTGAGGGCGGGGGGAGGCGAGCAGTACTTC	CASVLRAGGGEQYF
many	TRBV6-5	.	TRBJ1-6	TGTGCCAGCAGTTACCAGCTTAATTCACCCCTCCACTTT	CASSYQLNSPLHF
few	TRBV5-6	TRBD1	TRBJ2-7	TGTGCCAGCAGCCACTTCCGGACAGGCAGCTCCTACGAGCAGTACTTC	CASSHFRTGSSYEQYF
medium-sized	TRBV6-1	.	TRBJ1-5	TGTGCCAGCAGTGCAGACGGGACCTCCAGAAATCAGCCCCAGCATTTT	CASSADGTSRNQPQHF
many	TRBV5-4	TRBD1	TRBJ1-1	TGTGCCAGCAGCTTAGGGACAGGGAACACTGAAGCTTTCTTT	CASSLGTGNTEAFF
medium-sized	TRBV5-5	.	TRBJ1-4	TGTGCCAGCAGCCCCGGTGGGGAGAATGAAAAACTGTTTTTT	CASSPGGENEKLFF
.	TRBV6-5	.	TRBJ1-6	TGTGCCAGCAGCAGGACAGAGGGCTCACCCCTCCACTTT	CASSRTEGSPLHF